This entry describes one T cell receptor beta chain. Its antigen remains unidentified. The sample comes from a study of cytomegalovirus exposure and HLA in healthy donors. Whole-study findings and limits: Researchers left out some V segments, among them TRBV6-2 and TRBV6-3, as indistinguishable. It was only CMV serostatus that was available as immune exposure information. TCR sequences were mostly rare, though some public TCRs occurred in many donors. Later analysis suggested links between common viral pathogens and several top significant clusters.

Amplification used 60 Vbeta primers and 13 Jbeta primers. TCRdb keeps only in-frame clones here, not all; method: immunoSEQ multiplex PCR. In the table there are around 150,000 clones, more than 70% of which are singletons. V gave up 4 bases and J gave up 0 bases, with 10 bases separating them. The V gene's germline CDR1 is SGHTA and CDR2 FQGNSA. There are 15 residues in the CDR3. The TCR was taken from a man aged 45-60 years in good health and CMV-seronegative. The sequencing sample was made of PBMCs. J is TRBJ1-5 and V is TRBV7-2; D gene uncertain. The chain's CDR3 is CASSSIRNSNQPQHF. The CDR3 coding sequence is TGTGCCAGCAGCTCAATCAGGAATAGCAATCAGCCCCAGCATTTT.